These 2 T cell receptor beta chains were all obtained from the same sample, sequenced in a study of blood T cell repertoires in COVID-19. Profiled with immunoSEQ multiplex PCR; TCRdb holds only in-frame clones, not every one. The sample holds about 280,000 clones, roughly 89% seen once. Material: PBMCs or T cells enriched from blood (not recorded which). The receptors originated from a middle-aged woman who had recovered from COVID-19.

The rearrangement joins TRBV7-9 to TRBJ1-2, with D uncertain. The CDR3 covers 15 residues. Germline CDR1 SEHNR, CDR2 FQNEAQ (reference sequence). Deletions cut 1 base from V and 5 bases from J, with 14 bases between. CDR3 DNA sequence: TGTGCCAGCAGCTTAGAAGGATCACGGGTATATGGCTACACCTTC. This codes for CASSLEGSRVYGYTF.

V gene TRBV6-5 combines with J gene TRBJ2-3, with 10 bases identical to TRBD2. The CDR3 is 15 residues long. The J segment lost 4 bases and the V segment lost 6 bases, leaving 7 bases of the junction unmatched. Germline V gene data show CDR1 as MNHEY and CDR2 as SVGAGI. The CDR3 spells CASRHLAGDADTQYF. CDR3 nucleotides: TGTGCCAGCAGACACCTAGCGGGAGATGCAGATACGCAGTATTTT.